Following are 13 T cell receptor beta chains from one sample sequenced in a study of shared clonotypes between healthy human individuals. TCRdb's table, derived via immunoSEQ multiplex PCR, lists solely in-frame clones and lacks some. In the table there are around 1.9 million clones, approximately 92% of which are singletons. Terminally differentiated effector memory CD45RA+ cells were left out of the naive CD8 fraction, which was CD45RO-negative and positively selected for CCR7. Sequenced: naive CD8+ T cells from PBMCs. All receptors come from a young man in good health. Some clones in this sample may be carry-over from other donors' samples.

This chain connects TRBV6-5 to TRBJ1-4; a weak D match, TRBD1 (6 bases). This CDR3 is 14 amino acids long. V was shortened by 6 bases and J by 7 bases, with 15 bases between the two germline ends. The V gene's germline CDR1 is MNHEY and CDR2 SVGAGI. CDR3 region: CASRPDRRGEKLFF. The CDR3, as DNA: TGTGCCAGCAGACCTGACAGGAGGGGTGAAAAACTGTTTTTT.

V gene TRBV7-8 combines with J gene TRBJ2-7; D is uncertain. Germline CDR1 SGHVS, CDR2 FQNEAQ. Deletions cut 2 bases from V and 2 bases from J, with 13 bases between. The CDR3 runs to 15 residues. The CDR3 sequence is CASSLSGRQTYEQYF. Written as DNA, the CDR3 is TGTGCCAGCAGCTTATCTGGGCGCCAGACCTACGAGCAGTACTTC.

V gene TRBV5-6 combines with J gene TRBJ1-2; a weak D match, TRBD1 (6 bases). CDR1 is SGHDT, CDR2 YYEEEE, per germline. The CDR3 totals 15 residues. V lost 3 bases, J lost 6 bases, and 18 bases lay in between. CDR3 region: CASSWLDSGVNGYTF. The CDR3 nucleotides read TGTGCCAGCAGCTGGTTGGACTCAGGGGTTAATGGCTACACCTTC. Full variable domain (outside the CDR3, taken from reference TRBV5-6 and TRBJ1-2): DAGVTQSPTHLIKTRGQQVTLRCSPKSGHDTVSWYQQALGQGPQFIFQYYEEEERQRGNFPDRFSGHQFPNYSSELNVNALLLGDSALYLCASSWLDSGVNGYTFGSGTRLTVV.

The chain combines TRBV19 with TRBJ2-7; 7 bases match TRBD2. V was clipped by 5 bases and J by 1 base; unmatched bases: 11. In germline, CDR1 is LNHDA, CDR2 SQIVND (reference sequence). There are 16 residues in the CDR3. The CDR3 sequence: CASSALGSGASYEQYF. As DNA, the CDR3 is TGTGCCAGTAGTGCTCTGGGGAGCGGGGCTTCCTACGAGCAGTACTTC.

The gene calls are TRBV6-1 and TRBJ1-2; 8 bases match TRBD1. Germline CDR1 reads MNHNS; CDR2 reads SASEGT. The CDR3 is 17 amino acids. Unmatched junction bases numbered 15, after V lost 3 bases and J lost 6 bases. The CDR3 bases are TGTGCCAGCAGTGAGAACCCCGGGACAGGCGACCCTGATGGCTACACCTTC. Its translation: CASSENPGTGDPDGYTF.

The gene calls are TRBV28 and TRBJ2-1; D possibly matches TRBD1 or TRBD2 (5 bases each). Germline CDR1 is MDHEN and CDR2 is SYDVKM. Trimming left V 5 bases short and J 6 bases short, with 20 bases between. The CDR3 extends over 16 amino acids. The CDR3 DNA reads as TGTGCCAGCAGTCAGGACTGGGGACGCTTCCGCAATGAGCAGTTCTTC. Translated: CASSQDWGRFRNEQFF.

The rearrangement uses TRBV27 and TRBJ2-2; 8 bases map to TRBD1. J lost 7 bases, V lost 3 bases, and 4 bases had no gene match. This CDR3 comprises 14 residues. Germline assignment: CDR1 MNHEY and CDR2 SMNVEV (reference sequence). The chain's CDR3 is CASSFTGGGGELFF. Here the CDR3 DNA reads TGTGCCAGCAGTTTTACAGGGGGAGGCGGGGAGCTGTTTTTT.

CDR3 protein: CASSLAVSGRTRETQYF. CDR3 DNA: TGCGCCAGCAGCTTGGCCGTGAGCGGGAGGACAAGAGAAACCCAGTACTTC. This rearrangement joins TRBV5-1 to TRBJ2-5, with 9 bases identical to TRBD2. The CDR3 spans 17 residues. Germline loops: CDR1 SGHRS, CDR2 YFSETQ. Unmatched junction bases numbered 14, after V lost 0 bases and J lost 8 bases.

The chain uses TRBV2 and TRBJ2-5; possible D gene TRBD2, 6 bases. The CDR3 is 15 amino acids. Germline values: CDR1 SNHLY, CDR2 FYNNEI. V lost 1 base and J lost 1, with 10 bases in between. CDR3 DNA: TGTGCCAGCAGTGAAGGCCGGGACTCCCAAGAGACCCAGTACTTC. Encoded protein: CASSEGRDSQETQYF.

This clone was observed a single time. This chain links TRBV13 with TRBJ2-3; TRBD2 is a possible D gene (6 bases). The CDR3 consists of 13 residues. Germline values: CDR1 PRHDT, CDR2 FYEKMQ (reference sequence). V gave up 0 bases and J gave up 5 bases, with 6 bases separating them. CDR3 in amino acids: CASSLGEGDTQYF. As DNA, the CDR3 is TGTGCCAGCAGCTTAGGGGAGGGAGATACGCAGTATTTT.

The V call is TRBV7-9, the J call TRBJ2-5, with TRBD2 matching 8 bases. V shed 5 bases and J 4 bases; nucleotides not matched to a gene: 15. Germline loops: CDR1 SEHNR, CDR2 FQNEAQ (reference sequence). CDR3 length: 17 residues. This CDR3 reads CASSPRGGRGDGETQYF. The DNA for the CDR3 is TGTGCCAGCAGCCCCCGGGGGGGCAGAGGGGACGGAGAGACCCAGTACTTC.

The J gene is TRBJ2-7, the V gene TRBV7-9; D possibly matches TRBD1 or TRBD2 (5 bases each). V was cut by 5 bases and J by 7 bases, with 12 bases left in between. CDR1 and CDR2 (germline): SEHNR, FQNEAQ (reference sequence). The CDR3 is made up of 12 amino acids. This CDR3 reads CASSPTWGEQYF. The CDR3 DNA reads TGTGCCAGCAGCCCTACCTGGGGGGAGCAGTACTTC. The variable domain in full, completed from reference TRBV7-9 and TRBJ2-7, reads DTGVSQNPRHKITKRGQNVTFRCDPISEHNRLYWYRQTLGQGPEFLTYFQNEAQLEKSRLLSDRFSAERPKGSFSTLEIQRTEQGDSAMYLCASSPTWGEQYFGPGTRLTVT.

The rearrangement joins TRBV19 to TRBJ1-1; 8 positions match TRBD1. The CDR3 has 11 amino acids. Germline loops: CDR1 LNHDA, CDR2 SQIVND (reference sequence). The CDR3 protein is CVSNRGFEAFF. DNA of the CDR3: TGTGTATCGAACAGGGGGTTTGAAGCTTTCTTT.